The 29 T cell receptor beta chains in this list originate from one sample, sequenced in a study of blood T cell repertoires in COVID-19. Clones were sequenced by immunoSEQ multiplex PCR, and TCRdb holds only the in-frame ones, with some missing. The top ten hold roughly 3.9% of the sample, which has roughly 260,000 clones, less than 90% seen once. The sequencing sample was made of peripheral blood. Receptors originate from a man in his 60s who had recovered from COVID-19.

The chain is built from TRBV10-1 and TRBJ1-1; the D gene is possibly TRBD1 (5 bases). The CDR3 contains 13 residues. Trimming pared 5 bases from V and 9 bases from J, leaving 16 bases between. Germline CDR1 reads WNHNN; CDR2 reads SYGVQD (reference sequence). This chain's CDR3 is CASSSSRQRKAFF. DNA of the CDR3: TGCGCCAGCAGTTCTTCACGACAGAGAAAAGCTTTCTTT.

The rearrangement joins TRBV10-3 to TRBJ2-7; the D gene is possibly TRBD2 (6 bases). The CDR3 extends over 14 amino acids. Germline CDR1 and CDR2: ENHRY and SYGVKD. V was cut by 7 bases and J by 2 bases, with 15 bases left in between. The CDR3 is CAITQGTGPYEQYF. The CDR3 bases are TGTGCCATCACTCAAGGGACTGGCCCCTACGAGCAGTACTTC.

The chain uses TRBV19 and TRBJ1-2; maybe TRBD1 (5 bases). The germline gives CDR1 LNHDA, CDR2 SQIVND (reference sequence). This CDR3 spans 14 amino acids. Trimming took off 7 bases at V and 3 bases at J, with 15 bases between the two ends. CDR3 coding DNA: TGTGCCAGTATGGATGGGGGACTTTACTATGGCTACACCTTC. Translating it yields CASMDGGLYYGYTF. The full variable domain, completed using reference TRBV19 and TRBJ1-2, is DGGITQSPKYLFRKEGQNVTLSCEQNLNHDAMYWYRQDPGQGLRLIYYSQIVNDFQKGDIAEGYSVSREKKESFPLTVTSAQKNPTAFYLCASMDGGLYYGYTFGSGTRLTVV.

The CDR3 spells CASSLGLAIDTQYF. CDR3 nucleotide sequence: TGCGCCAGCAGCTTGGGCCTAGCTATCGATACGCAGTATTTT. J is TRBJ2-3 and V is TRBV5-1, with D maybe TRBD2 (5 bases). This CDR3 has 14 amino acids. The V end lost 0 bases, the J end lost 6 bases, and 11 bases lay between the germline ends. Germline CDR1 SGHRS, CDR2 YFSETQ.

V is TRBV6-6 and J is TRBJ2-7; TRBD2 aligns across 8 bases. The CDR3 is made up of 12 amino acids. The J segment lost 9 bases and the V segment lost 5 bases, leaving 6 bases of the junction unmatched. The germline CDR1 and CDR2 sequences are MNHNY and SVGAGI (reference sequence). The CDR3 reads CASSVMTSVQYF. For the CDR3, the DNA is TGTGCCAGCAGTGTCATGACTAGCGTGCAGTACTTC.

This clone was counted once. The gene calls are TRBV7-3 and TRBJ1-1, with D perhaps matching TRBD1 (6 bases). This CDR3 has 13 residues. From germline, CDR1 is SGHTA and CDR2 FQGTGA. V lost 6 bases, J lost 1 base, and 9 bases lay in between. As DNA, the CDR3 is TGTGCCAGCAGTTTGGGACAGAACACTGAAGCTTTCTTT. It translates to CASSLGQNTEAFF.

The chain links TRBV29-1 to TRBJ2-4, with D unclear. The V gene lost 1 base and the J gene lost 0 bases, with 13 bases spanning the gap. The CDR3 totals 16 residues. CDR1 is SQVTM and CDR2 is ANQGSEA in the germline V gene. In DNA form, the CDR3 reads TGCAGCGTTGAAGCCGGGTCCCCAATAGCCAAAAACATTCAGTACTTC. It specifies CSVEAGSPIAKNIQYF.

The chain has TRBV19 and TRBJ2-7, with 7 nucleotides matching TRBD1. CDR1 is LNHDA, CDR2 SQIVND, per germline (reference sequence). The CDR3 has 14 amino acids. J lost 2 bases, V lost 3 bases, and 4 bases had no gene match. In nucleotides, the CDR3 is TGTGCCAGTAGTATCAATACAGGGGCCTACGAGCAGTACTTC. It encodes CASSINTGAYEQYF.

The chain couples TRBV5-1 to TRBJ2-3; 9 nucleotides line up with TRBD2. After removal of 3 bases from V and 3 bases from J, the junction contained 17 bases not matched to a gene. The CDR3 is 19 amino acids. Germline V gene sequence: CDR1 SGHRS, CDR2 YFSETQ. The CDR3 coding sequence is TGCGCCAGCAGCTCGACCCCTTCCGCGGCTAGCGGGGTAACAGATACGCAGTATTTT. Encoded protein: CASSSTPSAASGVTDTQYF.

The chain is built from TRBV7-9 and TRBJ1-2; a possible D gene is TRBD1 (6 bases). This CDR3 is built from 18 residues. The V and J ends lost 5 bases and 3 bases respectively, with 25 bases between them. Germline V gives CDR1 SEHNR, CDR2 FQNEAQ (reference sequence). The DNA for the CDR3 is TGTGCCAGCAGCCCTAGTCGGGGATCGGGGGGCACTTACTATGGCTACACCTTC. Encoded protein: CASSPSRGSGGTYYGYTF.

This clone was counted once. The chain uses TRBV24-1 and TRBJ1-1; 10 bases line up with TRBD1. V lost 2 bases, J lost 11 bases, and 4 bases stayed unmatched. CDR1 is KGHDR and CDR2 is SFDVKD in the germline V gene. This CDR3 contains 13 residues. This CDR3 reads CATSDWTGGEAFF. The CDR3 nucleotides are TGTGCCACCAGTGATTGGACAGGGGGAGAGGCTTTCTTT.

The genes are TRBV5-6 and TRBJ2-7, with unresolved D. The germline V and J ends were trimmed by 3 bases and 3 bases, with 7 bases remaining between them. Germline V gene data show CDR1 as SGHDT and CDR2 as YYEEEE. This CDR3 has 12 amino acids. In DNA, the CDR3 is TGTGCCAGCAGCTCTTACTTCTACGAGCAGTACTTC. Its translation: CASSSYFYEQYF.

The rearrangement uses TRBV30 and TRBJ1-5; no clear D gene. V shed 1 base and J shed 5 bases, with 12 bases lying between them. Looked up from germline, CDR1 is GTSNPN and CDR2 is SVGIG (reference sequence). This CDR3 is 14 amino acids long. CDR3 DNA: TGTGCCTGGAGTGGGCGGCGAAGCGATCAGCCCCAGCATTTT. Amino acid sequence: CAWSGRRSDQPQHF.

The count of this clone is one. The chain is built from TRBV13 and TRBJ2-7, with a tentative D call TRBD2 (6 bases). Trimming pared 9 bases from V and 1 base from J, leaving 16 bases between. The CDR3 consists of 14 residues. In germline, CDR1 is PRHDT, CDR2 FYEKMQ (reference sequence). Here the CDR3 reads CASEMGGTSYEQYF. The CDR3, as DNA: TGTGCCAGTGAGATGGGGGGAACATCCTACGAGCAGTACTTC.

The J gene is TRBJ1-5, the V gene TRBV4-2; the match to TRBD1 covers 8 bases. The CDR3 loop spans 15 amino acids. V was pared by 0 bases and J by 6 bases, with 4 bases of the junction left unmatched. Per the germline V gene, CDR1 is LGHNA and CDR2 is YNFKEQ. The CDR3 loop is CASSQEAGGGQPQHF. The CDR3 nucleotides are TGTGCCAGCAGCCAAGAGGCAGGGGGCGGTCAGCCCCAGCATTTT.

This rearrangement joins TRBV2 to TRBJ2-7; 8 bases align to TRBD1. CDR1 is SNHLY, CDR2 FYNNEI, per germline. The CDR3 totals 14 residues. Trimming took 6 bases from V and 6 from J; bases not matched to a gene: 10. The CDR3 protein is CASSLTGGRGEQYF. DNA for the CDR3: TGTGCCAGCAGCCTTACAGGGGGAAGAGGCGAGCAGTACTTC. Full variable domain (rest looked up from reference TRBV2 and TRBJ2-7): EPEVTQTPSHQVTQMGQEVILRCVPISNHLYFYWYRQILGQKVEFLVSFYNNEISEKSEIFDDQFSVERPDGSNFTLKIRSTKLEDSAMYFCASSLTGGRGEQYFGPGTRLTVT.

J is TRBJ1-2 and V is TRBV19, with 11 bases matching TRBD1. The CDR3 is 15 amino acids. CDR1 is LNHDA and CDR2 is SQIVND in the germline V gene (reference sequence). The trim removed 3 bases at V and 8 bases at J, leaving 8 bases unmatched. The CDR3 DNA sequence: TGTGCCAGTAGTATCGGACAGGGGGCCGCGAGAGGCTACACCTTC. Its translation is CASSIGQGAARGYTF.

CDR3 nucleotides: TGTGCCAGCAATAAGCCGGGACTCCCCGATACGCAGTATTTT. Amino acid sequence: CASNKPGLPDTQYF. The V and J genes are TRBV27 and TRBJ2-3; D may be TRBD2 (6 bases). The CDR3 has 14 amino acids. CDR1 is MNHEY, CDR2 SMNVEV, per germline (reference sequence). Deletions cut 7 bases from V and 6 bases from J, with 17 bases between.

This rearrangement joins TRBV19 to TRBJ1-5; 8 positions agree with TRBD1. The CDR3 totals 14 residues. Unmatched junction bases numbered 8, after V lost 6 bases and J lost 7 bases. Germline-derived CDR1 and CDR2 are LNHDA and SQIVND (reference sequence). In DNA, the CDR3 is TGTGCCAGTAGCCAGGACAGGGCGGCACAGCCCCAGCATTTT. This codes for CASSQDRAAQPQHF. Using reference TRBV19 and TRBJ1-5 for the parts outside the CDR3, the full variable domain is DGGITQSPKYLFRKEGQNVTLSCEQNLNHDAMYWYRQDPGQGLRLIYYSQIVNDFQKGDIAEGYSVSREKKESFPLTVTSAQKNPTAFYLCASSQDRAAQPQHFGDGTRLSIL.

The J gene is TRBJ2-7, the V gene TRBV9, with 7 nucleotides matching TRBD2. The CDR3 spans 16 residues. Per germline, CDR1 SGDLS and CDR2 YYNGEE. V shed 0 bases and J 0 bases; nucleotides not matched to a gene: 6. The DNA of the CDR3 is TGTGCCAGCAGCGTAGCACCAGCGGGGAACTCCTACGAGCAGTACTTC. It encodes CASSVAPAGNSYEQYF. The whole variable domain, filled in from reference TRBV9 and TRBJ2-7, reads DSGVTQTPKHLITATGQRVTLRCSPRSGDLSVYWYQQSLDQGLQFLIQYYNGEERAKGNILERFSAQQFPDLHSELNLSSLELGDSALYFCASSVAPAGNSYEQYFGPGTRLTVT.

A single count supports this clone. V gene TRBV18 combines with J gene TRBJ1-1; 9 nucleotides line up with TRBD1. V gave up 3 bases and J gave up 2 bases; unmatched junction bases: 4. This CDR3 is built from 15 residues. Germline assignment: CDR1 KGHSH and CDR2 LQKENI. CDR3 region: CASSPRTGVNTEAFF. The CDR3 DNA sequence: TGTGCCAGCTCACCGAGGACAGGGGTAAACACTGAAGCTTTCTTT.

In its sample, this clone was seen once. The V gene is TRBV6-5, the J gene TRBJ1-1; D might be TRBD1 (6 bases). This CDR3 is 15 amino acids long. V was cut by 7 bases and J by 2 bases, with 17 bases left in between. The germline gives CDR1 MNHEY, CDR2 SVGAGI. CDR3 sequence reads: CASTRRGASNTEAFF. The CDR3, as DNA: TGTGCCAGCACAAGACGGGGGGCGTCCAACACTGAAGCTTTCTTT.

The chain uses TRBV10-2 and TRBJ2-3; D perhaps matches TRBD2 (6 bases). The CDR3 spans 14 residues. V lost 6 bases, J lost 10 bases, and 20 bases lay in between. The germline V gene has CDR1 WSHSY and CDR2 SAAADI. This CDR3 is CASRRGEGGMPQYF. CDR3 nucleotides: TGCGCCAGCAGGAGGGGCGAGGGAGGCATGCCGCAGTATTTT.

This rearrangement joins TRBV2 to TRBJ1-4; tentative D call: TRBD1 (5 bases). Germline assignment: CDR1 SNHLY and CDR2 FYNNEI. This CDR3 comprises 14 residues. The V and J ends lost 7 bases and 3 bases respectively, with 12 bases between them. CDR3 bases: TGTGCCAGCAAATACGACAGCTCTAATGAAAAACTGTTTTTT. Protein sequence: CASKYDSSNEKLFF.

The chain links TRBV7-9 to TRBJ2-3; D is possibly TRBD1 (5 bases). The ends were cut back, 6 bases at V and 1 base at J, with 8 bases in the middle. CDR3 length: 13 residues. Germline values: CDR1 SEHNR, CDR2 FQNEAQ (reference sequence). The CDR3 coding sequence is TGTGCCAGCAGACTACAGGGCACAGATACGCAGTATTTT. Its translation: CASRLQGTDTQYF. The variable domain in full, with the rest retrieved from reference TRBV7-9 and TRBJ2-3, is DTGVSQNPRHKITKRGQNVTFRCDPISEHNRLYWYRQTLGQGPEFLTYFQNEAQLEKSRLLSDRFSAERPKGSFSTLEIQRTEQGDSAMYLCASRLQGTDTQYFGPGTRLTVL.

This clone showed up just once. This chain connects TRBV9 to TRBJ2-3; 11 bases align to TRBD1. This CDR3 has 14 amino acids. From germline, CDR1 is SGDLS and CDR2 YYNGEE. Losses at the gene ends were 6 bases for V and 5 bases for J; bases not matched to a gene: 5. The CDR3 DNA reads as TGTGCCAGCAACGGACAGGGGGCGATAGATACGCAGTATTTT. The encoded protein is CASNGQGAIDTQYF.

The chain has TRBV15 and TRBJ2-3; 10 bases map to TRBD1. Germline CDR1 is LNHNV and CDR2 is YYDKDF (reference sequence). The CDR3 contains 14 residues. The V and J ends lost 3 bases and 4 bases, in that order; junction bases with no gene match: 1. CDR3: CATSRGTGADTQYF. CDR3 in DNA: TGTGCCACCAGCAGGGGGACAGGGGCAGATACGCAGTATTTT.

This chain links TRBV9 with TRBJ1-4, with 8 bases aligning to TRBD1. From germline, CDR1 is SGDLS and CDR2 YYNGEE. Germline trimming cut 3 bases from V and 1 base from J; bases unmatched to any gene: 5. The CDR3 loop spans 16 amino acids. This CDR3 reads CASSAQGAGTNEKLFF. DNA for the CDR3: TGTGCCAGCAGCGCCCAGGGGGCGGGAACTAATGAAAAACTGTTTTTT.

The rearrangement joins TRBV5-4 to TRBJ1-1; a possible D gene is TRBD1 (6 bases). CDR1 is SGHNT, CDR2 YYREEE, per germline (reference sequence). The germline V and J ends were trimmed by 2 bases and 1 base, with 9 bases remaining between them. The CDR3 runs to 14 residues. The CDR3 reads CASSFPGQNTEAFF. The CDR3 DNA follows: TGTGCCAGCAGCTTCCCGGGACAGAACACTGAAGCTTTCTTT. Looking up the rest from reference TRBV5-4 and TRBJ1-1 gives the full variable domain: ETGVTQSPTHLIKTRGQQVTLRCSSQSGHNTVSWYQQALGQGPQFIFQYYREEENGRGNFPPRFSGLQFPNYSSELNVNALELDDSALYLCASSFPGQNTEAFFGQGTRLTVV.